The 22 T cell receptor beta chains in this list originate from one sample, sequenced in a study of blood T cell repertoires in COVID-19. Measured with immunoSEQ multiplex PCR; TCRdb has only the in-frame clones, and not every one. Of approximately 470,000 clones listed, 70% to 90% are singletons. Material: peripheral blood. The source is a human donor in a cohort sampled during active COVID-19.

The rearrangement links TRBV5-5 to TRBJ1-4, with 8 bases that match TRBD1. The germline V gene encodes CDR1 SGHKS and CDR2 YYEKEE (reference sequence). V lost 2 bases, J lost 7 bases, and 7 bases stayed unmatched. The CDR3 has 15 amino acids. CDR3 protein: CASSFFTGGREKLFF. CDR3 sequence (DNA): TGTGCCAGCAGCTTTTTCACAGGGGGTCGTGAAAAACTGTTTTTT. The whole variable domain, filled in from reference TRBV5-5 and TRBJ1-4, reads DAGVTQSPTHLIKTRGQQVTLRCSPISGHKSVSWYQQVLGQGPQFIFQYYEKEERGRGNFPDRFSARQFPNYSSELNVNALLLGDSALYLCASSFFTGGREKLFFGSGTQLSVL.

CDR3 sequence reads: CASSGLAGGFGSYEQYF. The CDR3, as DNA: TGTGCCAGCAGCGGACTAGCGGGAGGATTTGGGTCCTACGAGCAGTACTTC. This sequence joins TRBV7-2 and TRBJ2-7; 14 bases fit TRBD2. The V segment lost 5 bases and the J segment 1 base; nucleotides outside the gene matches: 7. Germline V gene sequence: CDR1 SGHTA, CDR2 FQGNSA. This CDR3 has 17 residues.

A single count supports this clone. The chain recombines TRBV3-1 (or the pseudogene TRBV3-2) with TRBJ2-2; 7 nucleotides agree with TRBD2. The CDR3 runs 15 residues. V lost 4 bases to trimming and J lost 2 bases; unmatched junction nucleotides: 4. Germline CDR1 and CDR2: LGHDT and YNNKEL (reference sequence). CDR3 loop: CASSPGLLNTGELFF. CDR3 bases: TGTGCCAGCAGCCCGGGACTACTCAACACCGGGGAGCTGTTTTTT.

This rearrangement joins TRBV6-6 to TRBJ2-7; 11 bases agree with TRBD1. Germline lookup yields CDR1 MNHNY and CDR2 SVGAGI (reference sequence). J gave up 4 bases and V 1 base, and 3 bases lay outside the gene matches. This CDR3 contains 15 residues. The CDR3 here is CASSYLGQGVYEQYF. The CDR3 bases are TGTGCCAGCAGTTACTTGGGACAGGGGGTTTACGAGCAGTACTTC.

In regard to this clone: One end of the junction varies from germline; a read error may be responsible. The CDR3 nucleotides are TGTGCCAGCAGCCTAGGACGCGGGAGGGTCGATACGCAGTATTTT. Protein product: CASSLGRGRVDTQYF. V gene TRBV13 combines with J gene TRBJ2-3; the match to TRBD2 covers 9 bases. The V gene's germline CDR1 is PRHDT and CDR2 FYEKMQ (reference sequence). There are 15 residues in the CDR3.

J is TRBJ2-1 and V is TRBV7-3, with 10 nucleotides matching TRBD2. The V and J ends lost 7 bases and 7 bases, in that order; junction bases with no gene match: 4. The germline CDR1 and CDR2 sequences are SGHTA and FQGTGA. CDR3 length: 13 residues. CDR3 nucleotide sequence: TGTGCCAGCACTAGCGGGGGTGGGAATGAGCAGTTCTTC. It codes for CASTSGGGNEQFF.

This clone turned up a few times. This rearrangement joins TRBV4-3 to TRBJ2-1, with 7 positions matching TRBD2. The germline V gene encodes CDR1 LGHNA and CDR2 YSLEER. V shed 1 base, J shed 8 bases, and the junction held 11 bases outside the gene matches. The CDR3 runs 16 residues. CDR3 DNA sequence: TGCGCCAGCAGCCAAGGTAGCGGGCACCCCCGCGATGAGCAGTTCTTC. Translation gives CASSQGSGHPRDEQFF.

With regard to this clone: No DNA is shown, since the ends of the CDR3 on it are uncertain; the CDR3 is the one TCRdb lists. This chain connects TRBV6-2 or TRBV6-3 to TRBJ1-2. Germline V gene data show CDR1 as MNHEY and CDR2 as SVGEGT. The CDR3 sequence runs 16 residues, both termini included. The CDR3: CASRPSGRGFNYGYTF.

V and J are TRBV28 and TRBJ1-5; TRBD1 is a possible D gene (5 bases). Trimming stripped 6 bases from V and 0 bases from J, with 12 bases between. Germline V gives CDR1 MDHEN, CDR2 SYDVKM. This CDR3 spans 15 amino acids. The CDR3 coding sequence is TGTGCCAGCAGCCGGGGGGGGATTAGCAATCAGCCCCAGCATTTT. It codes for CASSRGGISNQPQHF.

The genes are TRBV5-1 and TRBJ1-1, with 8 bases aligning to TRBD1. The CDR3 is 14 residues long. Germline V gene lookup returns CDR1 SGHRS and CDR2 YFSETQ. V shed 3 bases and J 3 bases; nucleotides not matched to a gene: 4. This CDR3 reads CASSSDRVYTEAFF. The CDR3 DNA reads as TGCGCCAGCAGCTCGGACAGGGTGTACACTGAAGCTTTCTTT.

The chain carries TRBV13 and TRBJ2-2; TRBD2 might be the D (5 bases). This CDR3 has 15 residues. Trimming shortened V by 6 bases and J by 8 bases, and 19 bases separated the two germline ends. Per germline, CDR1 PRHDT and CDR2 FYEKMQ (reference sequence). The CDR3 loop reads CASSIPTRGPGELFF. In nucleotides, the CDR3 is TGTGCCAGCAGTATTCCCACTAGAGGTCCTGGGGAGCTGTTTTTT.

This clone was picked up a small number of times. In DNA, the CDR3 is TGTGCCAGCAGCTTTACAGGGGGGAACACTGAAGCTTTCTTT. Its protein product is CASSFTGGNTEAFF. This chain joins TRBV7-2 and TRBJ1-1; 8 nucleotides agree with TRBD1. Germline CDR1 is SGHTA and CDR2 is FQGNSA. Trimming at V came to 3 bases and at J to 1 base, leaving 1 base not matched to a gene. The CDR3 spans 14 residues.

This rearrangement joins TRBV11-2 to TRBJ2-3; D gene unclear. This CDR3 region has 16 residues. V was cut by 0 bases and J by 1 base, with 11 bases left in between. Germline V gene sequence: CDR1 SGHAT, CDR2 FQNNGV. In nucleotides, the CDR3 is TGTGCCAGCAGCTTAGATCGAGGAGTTCGCACAGATACGCAGTATTTT. Protein product: CASSLDRGVRTDTQYF.

V usage is TRBV5-1 and J usage is TRBJ2-3; 7 bases are shared with TRBD1. The CDR3 spans 16 residues. Germline V gene sequence: CDR1 SGHRS, CDR2 YFSETQ. The V gene end was trimmed by 2 bases and the J gene end by 0 bases; junction bases not matched to a gene: 6. The CDR3 is CASSFDPGGSTDTQYF. The CDR3 nucleotides are TGCGCCAGCAGCTTCGACCCAGGGGGTAGCACAGATACGCAGTATTTT.

The chain has TRBV24-1 and TRBJ2-5; 9 nucleotides match TRBD1. The CDR3 covers 14 residues. Germline V gene data show CDR1 as KGHDR and CDR2 as SFDVKD. Trimming took 4 bases from V and 5 from J; bases not matched to a gene: 4. The CDR3 region is CATSEPTGGETQYF. The CDR3 region has the DNA TGTGCCACCAGTGAGCCGACAGGGGGGGAGACCCAGTACTTC.

The CDR3 coding sequence is TGCGCCATCACGGGGTCCGACAGGAAATCACCCCTCCACTTT. It translates to CAITGSDRKSPLHF. The chain links TRBV4-3 to TRBJ1-6; D may be TRBD1 (6 bases). The CDR3 totals 14 residues. V was shortened by 10 bases and J by 10 bases, with 20 bases between the two germline ends. Germline V gene data show CDR1 as LGHNA and CDR2 as YSLEER.

The chain is built from TRBV7-3 and TRBJ2-1; D is perhaps TRBD2 (6 bases). Deletions cut 5 bases from V and 0 bases from J, with 17 bases between. Germline-derived CDR1 and CDR2 are SGHTA and FQGTGA. This CDR3 spans 17 amino acids. CDR3 in DNA: TGTGCCAGCAGCCCCTCGGAGCGGAGGGGCTCCTACAATGAGCAGTTCTTC. This codes for CASSPSERRGSYNEQFF.

A single count supports this clone. The genes are TRBV19 and TRBJ2-3; 12 bases fit TRBD2. The CDR3 is 16 residues long. The germline CDR1 and CDR2 sequences are LNHDA and SQIVND (reference sequence). With 5 bases clipped from V and 2 bases from J, the junction kept 5 bases outside the gene matches. Here the CDR3 reads CASSQRTSGATDTQYF. The CDR3 DNA sequence: TGTGCCAGTAGTCAACGGACTAGCGGGGCCACAGATACGCAGTATTTT.

This chain uses TRBV4-1 with TRBJ1-1; D remains ambiguous. V was trimmed by 0 bases and J by 4 bases, leaving 24 bases between them. CDR3 length equals 19 residues. The germline V gene encodes CDR1 MGHRA and CDR2 YSYEKL. The CDR3 nucleotides are TGCGCCAGCAGCCAAGAAAATGGGATAAGAGGGAGAAAGTCCACTGAAGCTTTCTTT. Translated: CASSQENGIRGRKSTEAFF.

The rearrangement joins TRBV19 to TRBJ2-1; tentatively, D is TRBD2 (6 bases). The germline V gene encodes CDR1 LNHDA and CDR2 SQIVND (reference sequence). The V gene lost 9 bases and the J gene lost 15 bases, with 24 bases spanning the gap. The CDR3 is 13 amino acids. The CDR3 DNA reads as TGTGCCAGCCTTCCACGGGACTCTCAGAAGCCGTTCTTC. Translated: CASLPRDSQKPFF.

This chain links TRBV6-4 with TRBJ2-2; 7 nucleotides align to TRBD2. V shed 6 bases, J shed 4 bases, and the junction held 8 bases outside the gene matches. CDR3 length: 15 residues. Germline V lookup: CDR1 MRHNA, CDR2 SNTAGT. CDR3 nucleotides: TGTGCCAGCAGCATGGAGGGAGGGCCCACCGGGGAGCTGTTTTTT. It codes for CASSMEGGPTGELFF.

This clone showed up just once. The V and J genes are TRBV11-2 and TRBJ2-7, with a tentative D call TRBD2 (5 bases). This CDR3 region has 13 residues. With 4 bases removed from V and 4 bases from J, the gap between germline ends came to 11 bases. The germline V gene has CDR1 SGHAT and CDR2 FQNNGV. This chain's CDR3 is CASSYGPGYEQYF. The CDR3 DNA reads TGTGCCAGCAGCTACGGGCCGGGGTACGAGCAGTACTTC.